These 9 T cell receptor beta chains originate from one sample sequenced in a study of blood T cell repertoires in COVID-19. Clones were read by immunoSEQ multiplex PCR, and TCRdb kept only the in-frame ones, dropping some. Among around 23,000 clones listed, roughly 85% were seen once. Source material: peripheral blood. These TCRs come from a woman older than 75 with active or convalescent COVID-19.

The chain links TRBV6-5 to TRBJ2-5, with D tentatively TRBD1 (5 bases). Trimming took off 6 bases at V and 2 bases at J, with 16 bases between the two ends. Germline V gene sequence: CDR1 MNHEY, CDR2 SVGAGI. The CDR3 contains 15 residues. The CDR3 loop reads CASSTAGIWQETQYF. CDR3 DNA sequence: TGTGCCAGCAGCACAGCAGGGATCTGGCAAGAGACCCAGTACTTC.

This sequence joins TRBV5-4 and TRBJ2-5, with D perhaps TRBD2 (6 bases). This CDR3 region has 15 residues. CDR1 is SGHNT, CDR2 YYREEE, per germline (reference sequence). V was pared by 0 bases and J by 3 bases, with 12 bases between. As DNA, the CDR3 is TGTGCCAGCAGCTTGGCTGGGACTCAAAAAGAGACCCAGTACTTC. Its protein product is CASSLAGTQKETQYF.

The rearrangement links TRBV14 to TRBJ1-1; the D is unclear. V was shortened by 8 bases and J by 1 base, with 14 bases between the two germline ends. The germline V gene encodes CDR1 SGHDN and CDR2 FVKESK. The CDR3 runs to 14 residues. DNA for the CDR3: TGTGCCAGCGGTCCCAGGCTCCGGAACACTGAAGCTTTCTTT. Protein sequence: CASGPRLRNTEAFF.

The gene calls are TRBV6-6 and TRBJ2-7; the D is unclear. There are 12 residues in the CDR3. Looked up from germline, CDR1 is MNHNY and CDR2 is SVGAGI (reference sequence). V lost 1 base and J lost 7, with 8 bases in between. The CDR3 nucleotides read TGTGCCAGCAGTTACTATGAGACTGAGCAGTACTTC. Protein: CASSYYETEQYF.

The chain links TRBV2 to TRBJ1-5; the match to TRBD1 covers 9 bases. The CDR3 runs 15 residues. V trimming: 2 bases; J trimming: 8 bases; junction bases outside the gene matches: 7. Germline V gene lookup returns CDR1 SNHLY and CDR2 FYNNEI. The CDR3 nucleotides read TGTGCCAGCAGTGAACGAAACAGGGGGCGAGAGCCCCAGCATTTT. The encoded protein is CASSERNRGREPQHF.

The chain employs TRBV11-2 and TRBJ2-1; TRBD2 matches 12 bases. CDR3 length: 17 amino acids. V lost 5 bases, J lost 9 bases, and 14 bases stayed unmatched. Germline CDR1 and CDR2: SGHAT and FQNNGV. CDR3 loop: CASSDYLAGGPRFEQFF. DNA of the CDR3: TGTGCCAGCAGCGATTATCTAGCGGGAGGGCCTCGGTTTGAGCAGTTCTTC.

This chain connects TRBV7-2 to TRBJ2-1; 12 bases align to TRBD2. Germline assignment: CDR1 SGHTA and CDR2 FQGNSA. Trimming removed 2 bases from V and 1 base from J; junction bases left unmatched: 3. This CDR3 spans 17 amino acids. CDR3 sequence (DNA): TGTGCCAGCAGCTTAAATGGACTAGCGGGGTCCTACAATGAGCAGTTCTTC. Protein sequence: CASSLNGLAGSYNEQFF.

Written as DNA, the CDR3 is TGTGCCAGCAGCCCCAAGCCGGCTAGCGGGAGGAGATCCTACGAGCAGTACTTC. Protein product: CASSPKPASGRRSYEQYF. The J gene is TRBJ2-7, the V gene TRBV7-9, with TRBD2 matching over 11 bases. This CDR3 spans 18 amino acids. V shed 5 bases and J 1 base; nucleotides not matched to a gene: 13. Germline V gives CDR1 SEHNR, CDR2 FQNEAQ (reference sequence).

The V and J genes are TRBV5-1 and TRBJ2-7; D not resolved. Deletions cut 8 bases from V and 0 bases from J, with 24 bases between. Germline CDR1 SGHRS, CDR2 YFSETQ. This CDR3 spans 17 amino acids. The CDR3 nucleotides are TGCGCCAGGAGATTGGGCAGGCGACGTTGTAGCTCCTACGAGCAGTACTTC. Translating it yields CARRLGRRRCSSYEQYF.